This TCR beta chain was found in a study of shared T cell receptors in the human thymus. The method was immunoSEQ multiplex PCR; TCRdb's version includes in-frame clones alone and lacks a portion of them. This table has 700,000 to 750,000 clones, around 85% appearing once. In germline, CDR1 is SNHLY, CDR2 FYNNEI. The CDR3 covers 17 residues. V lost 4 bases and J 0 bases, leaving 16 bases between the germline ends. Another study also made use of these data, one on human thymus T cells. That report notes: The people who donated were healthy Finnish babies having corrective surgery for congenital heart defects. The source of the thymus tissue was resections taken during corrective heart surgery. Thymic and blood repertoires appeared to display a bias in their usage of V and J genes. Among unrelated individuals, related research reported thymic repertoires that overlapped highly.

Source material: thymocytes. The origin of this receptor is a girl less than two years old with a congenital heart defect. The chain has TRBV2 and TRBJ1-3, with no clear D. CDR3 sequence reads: CASSGNFDTNSGNTIYF. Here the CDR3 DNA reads TGTGCCAGCAGTGGAAACTTCGACACCAACTCTGGAAACACCATATATTTT.